This T cell receptor (beta chain) was retrieved from a study of CD8 T cells in ankylosing spondylitis. Note on this clonotype: Its antigen remains unknown.

From the 5' RACE reads, TCRdb called clonotypes with MiXCR, one entry per CDR3 protein. The sample consists of around 320,000 distinct CDR3 sequences, around 20% of them appearing once. General study findings and limits: Before this, some motif variants had been reported in reactive arthritis synovial fluid and blood. Reported data indicate significant enrichment of disease-linked clones within matched ankylosing spondylitis synovial fluid.

CDR1 is LGHNT, CDR2 FRNRAP, per germline. V was pared by 6 bases and J by 8 bases, with 10 bases between. The CDR3 spans 11 residues. The material sequenced was blood, either unsorted or a sorted T cell fraction (not recorded which). The TCR was taken from a female donor with ankylosing spondylitis or in good health (not recorded which). The chain joins TRBV12-5 to TRBJ1-2; no definite D call. Here the CDR3 DNA reads TGTGCTAGTGGGCGAAGGGAGGGCTACACCTTC. As protein: CASGRREGYTF.